This T cell receptor (beta chain) originates from a study of blood T cell repertoires in COVID-19. The overall study: From T cells, B-cell-depleted T cells, or PBMCs came the material, which was cDNA or gDNA.

Only in-frame clones appear in the TCRdb table, and some are missing; sequencing was by immunoSEQ multiplex PCR. This sample has around 28,000 clones, with 80% to 90% found just once. The CDR3 is made up of 15 amino acids. Germline V gene lookup returns CDR1 SGHDN and CDR2 FVKESK. Trimming took off 3 bases at V and 1 base at J, with 12 bases between the two ends. The sequence derives from a human donor in a cohort sampled during active COVID-19. Sequenced: peripheral blood. The genes are TRBV14 and TRBJ2-5, with a weak D call TRBD1 (6 bases). Here the CDR3 reads CASSHGQFIQETQYF. CDR3 DNA: TGTGCCAGCAGCCATGGACAGTTCATCCAAGAGACCCAGTACTTC.